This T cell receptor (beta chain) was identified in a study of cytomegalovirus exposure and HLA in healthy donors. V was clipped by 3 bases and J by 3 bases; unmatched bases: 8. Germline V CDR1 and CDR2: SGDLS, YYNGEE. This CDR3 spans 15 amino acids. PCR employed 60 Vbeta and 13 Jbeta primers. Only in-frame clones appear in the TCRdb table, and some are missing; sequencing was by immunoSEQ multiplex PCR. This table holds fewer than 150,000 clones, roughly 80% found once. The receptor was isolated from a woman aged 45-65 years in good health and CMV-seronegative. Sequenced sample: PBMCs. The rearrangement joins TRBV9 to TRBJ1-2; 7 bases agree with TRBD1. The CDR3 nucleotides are TGTGCCAGCAGCGCCATCGGGGACAGTTACTATGGCTACACCTTC. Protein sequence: CASSAIGDSYYGYTF. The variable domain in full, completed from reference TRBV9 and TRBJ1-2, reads DSGVTQTPKHLITATGQRVTLRCSPRSGDLSVYWYQQSLDQGLQFLIQYYNGEERAKGNILERFSAQQFPDLHSELNLSSLELGDSALYFCASSAIGDSYYGYTFGSGTRLTVV.